The T cell receptor beta chain described here comes from a study of blood T cell repertoires in COVID-19. For the study at large: Researchers got acute and convalescent COVID-19 samples from the United States, Italy and Spain. Nucleic acid was either cDNA or gDNA, and it came from T cells, B-cell-depleted T cells, or PBMCs.

Trimming cost V 5 bases and J 5 bases, with 18 bases left between them. This CDR3 region has 16 residues. Germline CDR1 is SGHNT and CDR2 is YENEEA. Method: immunoSEQ multiplex PCR; TCRdb's copy keeps in-frame clones and lacks some. In the table there are around 190,000 clones, roughly 90% of which are singletons. Participant ages covered roughly 18 to 90 years across about 25 US areas. This TCR was recovered from a man aged 18 to 35 with acute COVID-19. Specimen: PBMCs or T cells enriched from blood (not recorded which). The V and J genes are TRBV11-3 and TRBJ2-2, with D maybe TRBD2 (5 bases). In DNA, the CDR3 is TGTGCCAGCAGCATAGGAGGAACGGCCAGAACCGGGGAGCTGTTTTTT. It is translated as CASSIGGTARTGELFF.